This TCR beta chain was captured by sequencing in a study of cytomegalovirus exposure and HLA in healthy donors. Study-level results: In a later analysis, the majority of CMV-associated beta chains seemingly showed HLA restriction. Later work associated 16,951 TCR beta sequences with HLA alleles at 0.05 false discovery rate. TCR beta V- and J-gene trimming, according to a later analysis, was linked to a missense DCLRE1C variant. A later analysis reported that several of the most significant clusters appeared to be linked to common viral pathogens, among them Epstein-Barr virus.

The PCR contained 60 Vbeta and 13 Jbeta primers. Clones were sequenced by immunoSEQ multiplex PCR, and TCRdb holds only the in-frame ones, with some missing. Among about 190,000 clones listed, around 67% were seen once. Trimming at V came to 8 bases and at J to 6 bases, leaving 5 bases not matched to a gene. This CDR3 has 12 amino acids. The germline gives CDR1 WSHSY, CDR2 SAAADI. This clone was seen only a few times. What it binds is not known. The sequence came from a woman aged 30 to 39 in good health and CMV-seropositive. The specimen sequenced was PBMCs. The chain is built from TRBV10-2 and TRBJ1-2, with TRBD1 identical over 8 bases. Here the CDR3 reads CASLQGVHGYTF. The CDR3 nucleotides read TGCGCCAGCCTACAGGGGGTACATGGCTACACCTTC.